These 15 T cell receptor beta chains were sequenced from one sample in a study of blood T cell repertoires in COVID-19. Data came from immunoSEQ multiplex PCR; TCRdb stores just in-frame clones and leaves some out. The sample includes 370,000 or so clones, 70% to 90% seen only once; the top ten take 1% to 1.5%. Sequencing was done on a sample of PBMCs or T cells enriched from blood (not recorded which). Source of these receptors: a man aged 25 to 45 who had recovered from COVID-19.

The rearrangement joins TRBV3-1 (or the pseudogene TRBV3-2) to TRBJ1-2; the D gene is possibly TRBD1 (6 bases). Germline V lookup: CDR1 LGHDT, CDR2 YNNKEL (reference sequence). V shed 1 base and J shed 7 bases, with 10 bases lying between them. The CDR3 is 13 residues long. CDR3 sequence: CASSQALGAGYTF. The CDR3 DNA reads as TGTGCCAGCAGCCAAGCTTTGGGGGCTGGCTACACCTTC.

The chain uses TRBV29-1 and TRBJ1-2; no clear D. Trimming took 7 bases from V and 4 from J, leaving 16 bases between them. Germline V gives CDR1 SQVTM, CDR2 ANQGSEA. This CDR3 contains 13 residues. CDR3 amino acids: CSARSASPYGYTF. The CDR3 region has the DNA TGCAGCGCCAGGTCTGCCTCTCCCTATGGCTACACCTTC.

The chain employs TRBV5-1 and TRBJ1-4, with 10 nucleotides matching TRBD1. The CDR3 has 16 amino acids. Germline-derived CDR1 and CDR2 are SGHRS and YFSETQ. The V segment lost 3 bases and the J segment 7 bases; nucleotides outside the gene matches: 9. CDR3 in amino acids: CASSYRAGTGAEKLFF. The CDR3 DNA sequence: TGCGCCAGCAGCTATCGTGCCGGGACAGGGGCTGAAAAACTGTTTTTT.

This clone occurred once. The chain links TRBV10-3 to TRBJ1-1; D is uncertain. The CDR3 is made up of 15 amino acids. Deletions cut 0 bases from V and 1 base from J, with 9 bases between. Germline CDR1 ENHRY, CDR2 SYGVKD. For the CDR3, the DNA is TGTGCCATCAGTGAGTCTCAGGCCCCGAACACTGAAGCTTTCTTT. Translating gives CAISESQAPNTEAFF.

This rearrangement joins TRBV7-8 to TRBJ1-2, with a possible D match to TRBD1 (5 bases). Trimming shortened V by 1 base and J by 2 bases, and 11 bases separated the two germline ends. The CDR3 runs to 15 residues. The germline gives CDR1 SGHVS, CDR2 FQNEAQ. The CDR3, as DNA: TGTGCCAGCAGCTTAGAGCGACAGATCAACTATGGCTACACCTTC. Translation gives CASSLERQINYGYTF.

The chain recombines TRBV7-9 with TRBJ2-3; D may be TRBD2 (5 bases). Between the trimmed V and J ends, which lost 2 bases and 0 bases, there was a span of 15 bases. Germline CDR1 SEHNR, CDR2 FQNEAQ (reference sequence). There are 17 residues in the CDR3. The CDR3 nucleotides are TGTGCCAGCAGCTTATTGCCCAGCGGATTGAGCACAGATACGCAGTATTTT. It codes for CASSLLPSGLSTDTQYF.

The chain carries TRBV5-4 and TRBJ1-1; weak D call: TRBD1 (6 bases). The CDR3 spans 16 residues. Looked up from germline, CDR1 is SGHNT and CDR2 is YYREEE (reference sequence). V shed 4 bases and J shed 1 base, with 17 bases lying between them. CDR3 amino acids: CASSPTGGAGNTEAFF. Here the CDR3 DNA reads TGTGCCAGCAGCCCTACCGGGGGGGCCGGGAACACTGAAGCTTTCTTT.

The CDR3 nucleotides read TGTGCCACCCACGGGCCAGGGCTTCAGCCCCAGCATTTT. It yields the protein CATHGPGLQPQHF. The genes are TRBV2 and TRBJ1-5, with TRBD1 as a possible D gene (5 bases). Between the trimmed V and J ends, which lost 10 bases and 6 bases, there was a span of 16 bases. The CDR3 runs to 13 residues. The germline CDR1 and CDR2 sequences are SNHLY and FYNNEI.

The V call is TRBV27, the J call TRBJ2-3, with 11 bases lining up with TRBD2. V was pared by 6 bases and J by 2 bases, with 7 bases of the junction left unmatched. There are 16 residues in the CDR3. Germline V lookup: CDR1 MNHEY, CDR2 SMNVEV (reference sequence). The CDR3 spells CASRGLAVSFTDTQYF. CDR3 DNA sequence: TGTGCCAGCAGGGGACTAGCGGTTTCTTTCACAGATACGCAGTATTTT.

The chain carries TRBV12-3 or TRBV12-4 and TRBJ2-1, with D tentatively TRBD1 (6 bases). This CDR3 comprises 13 residues. The V gene lost 5 bases and the J gene lost 8 bases, with 13 bases spanning the gap. The chain's CDR3 is CASSQGAGDEQFF. The CDR3 DNA is TGTGCCAGCAGTCAAGGGGCAGGGGATGAGCAGTTCTTC.

This chain joins TRBV7-3 and TRBJ1-1; a weak D match, TRBD1 (6 bases). V was shortened by 3 bases and J by 1 base, with 6 bases between the two germline ends. This CDR3 contains 13 residues. Germline CDR1 and CDR2: SGHTA and FQGTGA. This CDR3 reads CASSLTGNTEAFF. For the CDR3, the DNA is TGTGCCAGCAGCTTGACAGGGAACACTGAAGCTTTCTTT. The variable domain in full, with the rest retrieved from reference TRBV7-3 and TRBJ1-1, is GAGVSQTPSNKVTEKGKYVELRCDPISGHTALYWYRQSLGQGPEFLIYFQGTGAADDSGLPNDRFFAVRPEGSVSTLKIQRTERGDSAVYLCASSLTGNTEAFFGQGTRLTVV.

This clone came up once. DNA for the CDR3: TGTGCCAGCAGCTATGGGGACAGGGGGGAGCAGTACTTC. As protein: CASSYGDRGEQYF. The chain recombines TRBV5-5 with TRBJ2-7; 11 nucleotides match TRBD1. The germline CDR1 and CDR2 sequences are SGHKS and YYEKEE (reference sequence). Germline trimming cut 3 bases from V and 7 bases from J; bases unmatched to any gene: 3. The CDR3 consists of 13 residues.

Only a few counts were recorded for this clone. This chain connects TRBV6-5 to TRBJ1-2; 7 bases fit TRBD1. The germline CDR1 and CDR2 sequences are MNHEY and SVGAGI. V lost 0 bases and J lost 7; bases outside the gene matches: 2. This CDR3 is built from 13 residues. CDR3 loop: CASSYSGQAGYTF. Written as DNA, the CDR3 is TGTGCCAGCAGTTACTCAGGACAGGCTGGCTACACCTTC.

To note about this clone: The identical CDR3 is also encoded by other nucleotide sequences in the sample. The V gene is TRBV6-5, the J gene TRBJ2-1; tentatively, D is TRBD2 (6 bases). The CDR3 has 15 amino acids. In germline, CDR1 is MNHEY, CDR2 SVGAGI. Trimming took off 2 bases at V and 3 bases at J, with 11 bases between the two ends. This CDR3 reads CASSYGQGGYNEQFF. The CDR3 bases are TGTGCCAGCAGTTACGGCCAGGGAGGCTACAATGAGCAGTTCTTC.

This chain links TRBV28 with TRBJ1-1; TRBD1 might be the D (5 bases). V was trimmed by 2 bases and J by 3 bases, leaving 13 bases between them. The CDR3 length is 15 residues. Germline V gives CDR1 MDHEN, CDR2 SYDVKM. CDR3 protein: CASSLTGGEDTEAFF. CDR3 nucleotide sequence: TGTGCCAGCAGTTTAACAGGAGGGGAGGACACTGAAGCTTTCTTT.